The present T cell receptor beta chain was sequenced within a study of T cell changes during pregnancy in multiple sclerosis. Germline lookup yields CDR1 SNHLY and CDR2 FYNNEI. After removal of 5 bases from V and 1 base from J, the junction contained 4 bases not matched to a gene. CDR3 length: 15 residues. Clones were sequenced by immunoSEQ multiplex PCR, and TCRdb holds only the in-frame ones, with some missing. The repertoire holds about 55,000 clones, with roughly 92% as singletons. Sequencing was performed on CD8+ T cells from peripheral blood mononuclear cells, taken in the third trimester of pregnancy. The sequence was obtained from a female donor with multiple sclerosis, enrolled in a pregnancy study. The rearrangement joins TRBV2 to TRBJ2-5; the match to TRBD2 covers 10 bases. In nucleotides, the CDR3 is TGTGCCAGCAGTAGCGGGGGGGCTTTCCAAGAGACCCAGTACTTC. Translating it yields CASSSGGAFQETQYF.